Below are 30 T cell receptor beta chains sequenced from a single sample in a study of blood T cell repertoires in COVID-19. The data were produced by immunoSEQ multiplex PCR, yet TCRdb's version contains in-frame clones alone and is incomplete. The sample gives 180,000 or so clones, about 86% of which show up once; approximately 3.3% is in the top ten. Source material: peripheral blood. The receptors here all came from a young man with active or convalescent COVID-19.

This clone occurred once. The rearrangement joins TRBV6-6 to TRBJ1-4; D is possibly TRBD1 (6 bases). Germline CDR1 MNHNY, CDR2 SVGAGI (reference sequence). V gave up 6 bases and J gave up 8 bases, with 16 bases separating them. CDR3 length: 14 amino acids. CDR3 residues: CASSLTGGAEKLFF. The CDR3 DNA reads TGTGCCAGCAGCCTAACGGGGGGGGCCGAAAAACTGTTTTTT.

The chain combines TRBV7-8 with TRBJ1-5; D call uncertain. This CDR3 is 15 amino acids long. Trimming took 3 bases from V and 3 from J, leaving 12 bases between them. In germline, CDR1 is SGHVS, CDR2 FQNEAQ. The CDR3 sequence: CASSFTPSLNQPQHF. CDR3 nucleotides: TGTGCCAGCAGCTTCACTCCTTCACTCAATCAGCCCCAGCATTTT.

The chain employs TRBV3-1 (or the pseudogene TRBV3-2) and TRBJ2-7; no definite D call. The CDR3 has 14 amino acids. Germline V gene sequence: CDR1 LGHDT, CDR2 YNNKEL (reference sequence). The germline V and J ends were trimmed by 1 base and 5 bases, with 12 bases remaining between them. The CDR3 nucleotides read TGTGCCAGCAGCCAAGGTCTCAGGATGGACGAGCAGTACGTC. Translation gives CASSQGLRMDEQYV.

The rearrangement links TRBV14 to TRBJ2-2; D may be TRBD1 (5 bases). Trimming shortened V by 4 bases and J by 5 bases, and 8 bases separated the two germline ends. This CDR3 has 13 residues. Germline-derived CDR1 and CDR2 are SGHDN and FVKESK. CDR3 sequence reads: CASSRGATGELFF. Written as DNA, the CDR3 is TGTGCCAGCAGCCGTGGGGCGACCGGGGAGCTGTTTTTT.

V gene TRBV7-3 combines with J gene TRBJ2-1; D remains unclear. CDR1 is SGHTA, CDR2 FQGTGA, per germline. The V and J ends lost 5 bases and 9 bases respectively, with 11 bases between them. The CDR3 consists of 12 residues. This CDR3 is CASSLDSSEQFF. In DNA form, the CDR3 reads TGTGCCAGCAGCCTAGACTCCAGTGAGCAGTTCTTC.

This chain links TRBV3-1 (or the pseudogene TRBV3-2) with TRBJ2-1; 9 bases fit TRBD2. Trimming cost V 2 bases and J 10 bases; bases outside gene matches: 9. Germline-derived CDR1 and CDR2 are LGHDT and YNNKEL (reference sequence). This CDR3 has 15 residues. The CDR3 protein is CASSQSSGILGEQFF. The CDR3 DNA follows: TGTGCCAGCAGCCAATCTAGCGGGATTCTTGGGGAGCAGTTCTTC.

The CDR3 protein is CAWSVLGGNHEQYF. As DNA, the CDR3 is TGTGCCTGGAGTGTACTAGGAGGGAACCACGAGCAGTACTTC. The chain uses TRBV30 and TRBJ2-7; maybe TRBD2 (6 bases). The CDR3 contains 14 residues. V shed 0 bases and J shed 5 bases, with 14 bases lying between them. Germline CDR1 reads GTSNPN; CDR2 reads SVGIG (reference sequence).

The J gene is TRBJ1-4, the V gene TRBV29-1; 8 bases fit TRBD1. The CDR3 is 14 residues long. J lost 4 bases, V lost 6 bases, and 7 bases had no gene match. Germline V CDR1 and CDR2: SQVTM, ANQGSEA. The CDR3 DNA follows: TGCAGCGTCACCAACACAGGGGGTAATGAAAAACTGTTTTTT. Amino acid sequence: CSVTNTGGNEKLFF.

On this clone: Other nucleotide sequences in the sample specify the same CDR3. CDR3: CASSLQGATEAFF. In DNA, the CDR3 is TGTGCCAGCAGCCTACAGGGGGCAACTGAAGCTTTCTTT. The chain recombines TRBV5-5 with TRBJ1-1; 9 positions agree with TRBD1. J was trimmed by 5 bases and V by 4 bases; bases with no gene match: 3. Germline values: CDR1 SGHKS, CDR2 YYEKEE (reference sequence). The length of the CDR3 is 13 residues.

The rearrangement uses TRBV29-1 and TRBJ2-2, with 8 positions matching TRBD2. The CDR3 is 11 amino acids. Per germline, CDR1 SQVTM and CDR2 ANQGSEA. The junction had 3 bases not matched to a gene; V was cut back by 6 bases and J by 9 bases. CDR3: CSVGGDRELFF. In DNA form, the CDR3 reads TGCAGCGTCGGGGGGGACAGGGAGCTGTTTTTT.

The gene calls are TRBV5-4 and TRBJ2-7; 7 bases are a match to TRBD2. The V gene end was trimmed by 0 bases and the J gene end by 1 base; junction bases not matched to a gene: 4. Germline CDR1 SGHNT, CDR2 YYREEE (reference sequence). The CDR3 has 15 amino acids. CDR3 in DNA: TGTGCCAGCAGCTTGGTGGCTAGCGGATCCTACGAGCAGTACTTC. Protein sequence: CASSLVASGSYEQYF.

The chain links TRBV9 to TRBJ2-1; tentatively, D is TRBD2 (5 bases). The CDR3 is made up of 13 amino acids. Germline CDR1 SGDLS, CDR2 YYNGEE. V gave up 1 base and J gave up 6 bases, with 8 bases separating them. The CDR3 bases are TGTGCCAGCAGCGTACGGGGTGGCAATGAGCAGTTCTTC. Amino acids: CASSVRGGNEQFF.

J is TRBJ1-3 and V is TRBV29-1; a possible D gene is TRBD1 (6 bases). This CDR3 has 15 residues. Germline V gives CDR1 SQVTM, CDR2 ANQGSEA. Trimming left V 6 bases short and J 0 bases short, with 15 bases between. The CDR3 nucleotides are TGCAGCGTCCGGGACATCCTCCCCTCTGGAAACACCATATATTTT. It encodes CSVRDILPSGNTIYF.

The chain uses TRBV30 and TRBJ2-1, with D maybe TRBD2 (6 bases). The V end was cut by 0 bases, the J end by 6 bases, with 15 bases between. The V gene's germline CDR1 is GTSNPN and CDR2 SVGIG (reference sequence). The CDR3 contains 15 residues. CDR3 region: CAWSVRRGRGNEQFF. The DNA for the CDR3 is TGTGCCTGGAGTGTACGGCGGGGCCGTGGCAATGAGCAGTTCTTC.

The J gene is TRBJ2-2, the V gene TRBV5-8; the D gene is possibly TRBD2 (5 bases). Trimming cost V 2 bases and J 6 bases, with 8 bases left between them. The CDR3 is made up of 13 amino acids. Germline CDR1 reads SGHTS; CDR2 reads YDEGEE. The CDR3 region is CASSLEGSGELFF. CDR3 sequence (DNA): TGTGCCAGCAGCTTAGAGGGATCCGGGGAGCTGTTTTTT.

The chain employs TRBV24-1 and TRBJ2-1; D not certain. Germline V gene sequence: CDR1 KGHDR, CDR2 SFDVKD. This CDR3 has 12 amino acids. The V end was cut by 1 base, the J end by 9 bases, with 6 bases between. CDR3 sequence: CATSDFYGEQFF. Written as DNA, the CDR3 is TGTGCCACCAGTGATTTCTACGGTGAGCAGTTCTTC.

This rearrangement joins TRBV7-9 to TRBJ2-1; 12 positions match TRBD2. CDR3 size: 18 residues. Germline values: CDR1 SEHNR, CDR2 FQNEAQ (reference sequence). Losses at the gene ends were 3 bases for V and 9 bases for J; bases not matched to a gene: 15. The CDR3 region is CASSFKVRLAGGRGEQFF. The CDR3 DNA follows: TGTGCCAGCAGCTTTAAGGTGCGGCTAGCGGGAGGGCGGGGTGAGCAGTTCTTC.

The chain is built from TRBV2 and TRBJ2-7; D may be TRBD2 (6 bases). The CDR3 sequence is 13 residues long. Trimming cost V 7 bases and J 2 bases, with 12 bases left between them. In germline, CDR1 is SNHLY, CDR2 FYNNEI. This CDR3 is CASTGLRTYEQYF. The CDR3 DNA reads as TGTGCCAGCACGGGACTCCGAACCTACGAGCAGTACTTC. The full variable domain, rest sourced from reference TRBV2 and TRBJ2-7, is EPEVTQTPSHQVTQMGQEVILRCVPISNHLYFYWYRQILGQKVEFLVSFYNNEISEKSEIFDDQFSVERPDGSNFTLKIRSTKLEDSAMYFCASTGLRTYEQYFGPGTRLTVT.

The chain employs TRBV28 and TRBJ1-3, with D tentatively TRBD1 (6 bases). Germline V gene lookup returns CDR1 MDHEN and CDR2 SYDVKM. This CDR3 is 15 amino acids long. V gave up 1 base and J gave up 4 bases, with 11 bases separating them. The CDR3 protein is CASSLFETGGNTIYF. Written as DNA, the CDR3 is TGTGCCAGCAGTTTATTCGAGACAGGCGGAAACACCATATATTTT.

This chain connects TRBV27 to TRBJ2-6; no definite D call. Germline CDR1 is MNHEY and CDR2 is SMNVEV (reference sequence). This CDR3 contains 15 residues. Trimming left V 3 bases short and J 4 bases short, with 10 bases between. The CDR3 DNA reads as TGTGCCAGCAGTTTTTTGGGCACGGGGGCCAACGTCCTGACTTTC. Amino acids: CASSFLGTGANVLTF. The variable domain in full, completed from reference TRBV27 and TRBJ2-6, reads EAQVTQNPRYLITVTGKKLTVTCSQNMNHEYMSWYRQDPGLGLRQIYYSMNVEVTDKGDVPEGYKVSRKEKRNFPLILESPSPNQTSLYFCASSFLGTGANVLTFGAGSRLTVL.

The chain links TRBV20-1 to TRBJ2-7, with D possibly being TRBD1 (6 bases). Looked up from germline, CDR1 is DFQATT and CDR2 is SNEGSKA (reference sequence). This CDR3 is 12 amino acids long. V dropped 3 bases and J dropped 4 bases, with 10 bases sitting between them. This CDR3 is CSASPTGYEQYV. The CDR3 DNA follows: TGCAGTGCTAGTCCGACAGGTTACGAGCAGTACGTC.

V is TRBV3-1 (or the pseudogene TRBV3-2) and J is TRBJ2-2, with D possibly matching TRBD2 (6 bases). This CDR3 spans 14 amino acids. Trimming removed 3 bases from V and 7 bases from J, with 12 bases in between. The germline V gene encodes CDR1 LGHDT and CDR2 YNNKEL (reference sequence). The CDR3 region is CASSQTGEGGELFF. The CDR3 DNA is TGTGCCAGCAGCCAGACGGGAGAGGGCGGGGAGCTGTTTTTT.

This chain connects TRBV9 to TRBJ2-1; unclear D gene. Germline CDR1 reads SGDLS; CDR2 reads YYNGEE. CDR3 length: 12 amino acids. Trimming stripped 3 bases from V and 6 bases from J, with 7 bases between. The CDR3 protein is CASSALANEQFF. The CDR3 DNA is TGTGCCAGCAGCGCACTCGCCAATGAGCAGTTCTTC.

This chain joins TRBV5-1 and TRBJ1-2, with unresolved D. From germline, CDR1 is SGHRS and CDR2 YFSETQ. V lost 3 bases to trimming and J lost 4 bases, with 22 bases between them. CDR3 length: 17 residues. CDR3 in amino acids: CASSSGRPREGLYGYTF. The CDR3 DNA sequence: TGCGCCAGCAGCTCCGGTCGTCCTCGAGAGGGCCTCTATGGCTACACCTTC. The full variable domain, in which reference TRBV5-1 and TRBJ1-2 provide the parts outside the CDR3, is KAGVTQTPRYLIKTRGQQVTLSCSPISGHRSVSWYQQTPGQGLQFLFEYFSETQRNKGNFPGRFSGRQFSNSRSEMNVSTLELGDSALYLCASSSGRPREGLYGYTFGSGTRLTVV.

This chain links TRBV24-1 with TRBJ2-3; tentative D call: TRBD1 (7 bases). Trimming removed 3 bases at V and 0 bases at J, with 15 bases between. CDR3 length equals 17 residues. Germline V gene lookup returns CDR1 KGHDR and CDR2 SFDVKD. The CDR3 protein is CATSDRRRGVSTDTQYF. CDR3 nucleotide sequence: TGTGCCACCAGTGATCGTCGCAGGGGGGTAAGCACAGATACGCAGTATTTT.

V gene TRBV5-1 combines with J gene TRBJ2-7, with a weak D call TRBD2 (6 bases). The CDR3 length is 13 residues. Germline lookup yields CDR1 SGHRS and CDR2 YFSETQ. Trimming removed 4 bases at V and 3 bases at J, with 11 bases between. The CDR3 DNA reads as TGCGCCAGCAGCGTTAGCGGTAACTACGAGCAGTACGTC. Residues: CASSVSGNYEQYV.

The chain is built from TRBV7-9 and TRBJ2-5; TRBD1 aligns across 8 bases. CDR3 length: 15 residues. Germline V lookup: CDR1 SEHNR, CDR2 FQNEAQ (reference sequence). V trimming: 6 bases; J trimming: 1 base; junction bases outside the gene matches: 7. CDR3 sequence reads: CASSPRQGPQETQYF. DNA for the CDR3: TGTGCCAGCAGTCCCAGACAGGGGCCCCAAGAGACCCAGTACTTC.

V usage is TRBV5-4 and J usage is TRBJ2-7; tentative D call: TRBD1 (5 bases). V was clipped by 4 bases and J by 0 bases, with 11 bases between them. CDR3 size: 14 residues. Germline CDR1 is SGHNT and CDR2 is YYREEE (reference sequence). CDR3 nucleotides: TGTGCCAGCAGCCCCAGGGTTAGCTCCTACGAGCAGTACTTC. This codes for CASSPRVSSYEQYF.

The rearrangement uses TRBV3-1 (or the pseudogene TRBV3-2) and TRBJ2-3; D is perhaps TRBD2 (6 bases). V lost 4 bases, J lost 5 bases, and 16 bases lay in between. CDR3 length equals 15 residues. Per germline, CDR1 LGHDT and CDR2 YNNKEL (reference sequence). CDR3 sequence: CASSPVALAGDTQYF. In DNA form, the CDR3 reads TGTGCCAGCAGCCCCGTTGCACTAGCTGGAGATACGCAGTATTTT.

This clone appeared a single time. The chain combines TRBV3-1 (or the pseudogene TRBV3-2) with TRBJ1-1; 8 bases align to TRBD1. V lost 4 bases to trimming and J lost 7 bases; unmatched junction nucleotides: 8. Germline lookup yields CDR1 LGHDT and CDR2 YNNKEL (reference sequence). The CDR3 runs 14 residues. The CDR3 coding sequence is TGTGCCAGCAGCCCTCCCCGGGACAGGTTTGAAGCTTTCTTT. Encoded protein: CASSPPRDRFEAFF.